This paragraph reports one T cell receptor beta chain. An end of the junction does not agree with germline; a read error may underlie this. This sample was included in a study of T cell repertoires in cytomegalovirus infection. The wider study: An indication of both CMV infection and matching HLA type came from public TCR beta signatures.

One entry per CDR3 protein results from TCRdb running MiXCR on the reads. Of more than 650,000 distinct CDR3 sequences in the sample, about 40% were seen once. The CDR3 is 14 residues long. Germline V gene data show CDR1 as DFQATT and CDR2 as SNEGSKA (reference sequence). This TCR came from a human donor in good health (CMV status not recorded). Some clones in this sample may be carry-over from other donors' samples. This chain links TRBV20-1 with TRBJ2-7; D possibly corresponds to TRBD1 (6 bases). What was sequenced was PBMCs. The CDR3 sequence is CSARGTYSSYEQSF. The CDR3 DNA is TGCAGTGCTAGGGGGACATATTCTTCCTACGAGCAGTCCTTC.